This entry lists 15 T cell receptor beta chains sequenced from one sample in a study of blood T cell repertoires in COVID-19. Method: immunoSEQ multiplex PCR; TCRdb's copy keeps in-frame clones and lacks some. The data hold about 52,000 clones, with over 75% observed a single time. The specimen was peripheral blood. The source is a man between 65 and 85 years old with acute or convalescent COVID-19.

This clone was picked up one time. The V call is TRBV19, the J call TRBJ1-2; D gene ambiguous. V lost 6 bases and J 6 bases, leaving 11 bases between the germline ends. CDR3 size: 12 residues. Germline values: CDR1 LNHDA, CDR2 SQIVND (reference sequence). This CDR3 reads CASSYSLNGYTF. The CDR3 coding sequence is TGTGCCAGTAGCTATTCCCTTAATGGCTACACCTTC. Looking up the rest from reference TRBV19 and TRBJ1-2 gives the full variable domain: DGGITQSPKYLFRKEGQNVTLSCEQNLNHDAMYWYRQDPGQGLRLIYYSQIVNDFQKGDIAEGYSVSREKKESFPLTVTSAQKNPTAFYLCASSYSLNGYTFGSGTRLTVV.

DNA of the CDR3: TGTGCCAGCAGTTACTTACCCCAGGGATCACCCCTCCACTTT. This translates into CASSYLPQGSPLHF. The rearrangement uses TRBV6-2 or TRBV6-3 and TRBJ1-6, with a possible D match to TRBD1 (5 bases). The CDR3 has 14 amino acids. The germline V gene has CDR1 MNHEY and CDR2 SVGEGT. The V end was cut by 1 base, the J end by 10 bases, with 11 bases between.

The rearrangement links TRBV6-1 to TRBJ1-5; 8 bases agree with TRBD1. Germline loops: CDR1 MNHNS, CDR2 SASEGT. This CDR3 is built from 16 residues. V shed 3 bases and J 1 base; nucleotides not matched to a gene: 5. This CDR3 reads CASSEARGLSNQPQHF. Written as DNA, the CDR3 is TGTGCCAGCAGTGAGGCCAGGGGGCTAAGCAATCAGCCCCAGCATTTT.

The chain uses TRBV4-3 and TRBJ1-4; D uncertain. V gave up 0 bases and J gave up 4 bases, with 12 bases separating them. The CDR3 spans 16 residues. Germline CDR1 and CDR2: LGHNA and YSLEER. The CDR3 loop is CASSQDRGVVNEKLFF. In nucleotides, the CDR3 is TGCGCCAGCAGCCAAGATCGGGGAGTTGTTAATGAAAAACTGTTTTTT.

The chain couples TRBV12-3 or TRBV12-4 to TRBJ1-1; D might be TRBD1 (6 bases). The V and J ends lost 9 bases and 2 bases respectively, with 13 bases between them. CDR3 length: 13 residues. Written as DNA, the CDR3 is TGTGCCAGTATACGCAGGGGAAACACTGAAGCTTTCTTT. This encodes CASIRRGNTEAFF.

The chain couples TRBV24-1 to TRBJ2-3, with 12 nucleotides matching TRBD2. Germline loops: CDR1 KGHDR, CDR2 SFDVKD. The trim removed 9 bases at V and 3 bases at J, leaving 6 bases unmatched. The CDR3 contains 15 residues. CDR3 sequence reads: CATGLTSGSTDTQYF. As DNA, the CDR3 is TGTGCCACCGGATTGACTAGCGGGAGTACAGATACGCAGTATTTT.

The J gene is TRBJ1-1, the V gene TRBV18, with 7 bases aligning to TRBD1. The CDR3 loop spans 15 amino acids. Germline V gene sequence: CDR1 KGHSH, CDR2 LQKENI. With 7 bases clipped from V and 4 bases from J, the junction kept 12 bases outside the gene matches. CDR3 coding DNA: TGTGCCAGCTTTTGGGACAGCCAGGGAGGCACTGAAGCTTTCTTT. Translation: CASFWDSQGGTEAFF.

This clone was detected once. CDR3 nucleotides: TGTGCCAGCAGCCATCTTCGGCTAGCGGGGGGGACCACCGGGGAGCTGTTTTTT. This gives the protein CASSHLRLAGGTTGELFF. The chain carries TRBV14 and TRBJ2-2; 12 nucleotides match TRBD2. The CDR3 length is 18 residues. V lost 3 bases and J lost 4; bases outside the gene matches: 9. The germline V gene encodes CDR1 SGHDN and CDR2 FVKESK. Together with reference TRBV14 and TRBJ2-2, the CDR3 gives the full variable domain: EAGVTQFPSHSVIEKGQTVTLRCDPISGHDNLYWYRRVMGKEIKFLLHFVKESKQDESGMPNNRFLAERTGGTYSTLKVQPAELEDSGVYFCASSHLRLAGGTTGELFFGEGSRLTVL.

The genes are TRBV6-1 and TRBJ1-2, with 7 bases matching TRBD1. The length of the CDR3 is 14 residues. Germline lookup yields CDR1 MNHNS and CDR2 SASEGT. V dropped 3 bases and J dropped 4; count of bases not matched to a gene: 5. CDR3 sequence: CASSDITGAYGYTF. CDR3 in DNA: TGTGCCAGCAGTGATATCACAGGGGCCTATGGCTACACCTTC.

The rearrangement joins TRBV12-3 or TRBV12-4 to TRBJ2-7; D gene ambiguous. Trimming stripped 2 bases from V and 6 bases from J, with 11 bases between. CDR3 length: 13 residues. This CDR3 reads CASSLQESGEQYF. CDR3 in DNA: TGTGCCAGCAGTTTACAAGAGTCCGGCGAGCAGTACTTC.

The V and J genes are TRBV6-2 or TRBV6-3 and TRBJ2-5; perhaps TRBD1 as D (5 bases). This CDR3 comprises 12 residues. V lost 6 bases to trimming and J lost 5 bases, with 10 bases between them. Germline loops: CDR1 MNHEY, CDR2 SVGEGT. The CDR3 DNA reads TGTGCCAGCAGCGACAGTCTGGAGACCCAGTACTTC. Encoded protein: CASSDSLETQYF.

J is TRBJ2-1 and V is TRBV18, with D possibly matching TRBD2 (6 bases). The CDR3 totals 14 residues. Germline lookup yields CDR1 KGHSH and CDR2 LQKENI. Trimming left V 8 bases short and J 2 bases short, with 13 bases between. The DNA of the CDR3 is TGTGCCAGCGCAGGCGGGGAGGCCTACAATGAGCAGTTCTTC. Translation: CASAGGEAYNEQFF.

J is TRBJ1-1 and V is TRBV11-3; D unclear. Per germline, CDR1 SGHNT and CDR2 YENEEA. Trimming pared 1 base from V and 2 bases from J, leaving 11 bases between. CDR3 length: 15 amino acids. The CDR3 spells CASSLASGSNTEAFF. CDR3 in DNA: TGTGCCAGCAGCTTAGCATCGGGAAGTAACACTGAAGCTTTCTTT.

The chain carries TRBV2 and TRBJ2-7, with D perhaps matching TRBD2 (6 bases). This CDR3 spans 12 amino acids. The V end was cut by 6 bases, the J end by 6 bases, with 12 bases between. Germline loops: CDR1 SNHLY, CDR2 FYNNEI. CDR3 region: CASRWRGGEQYV. The CDR3 DNA sequence: TGTGCCAGCAGGTGGAGGGGAGGCGAGCAGTACGTC.

This clone appeared once. The V gene is TRBV6-5, the J gene TRBJ2-7; D is uncertain. V lost 8 bases to trimming and J lost 0 bases, with 11 bases between them. The CDR3 has 13 amino acids. Germline lookup yields CDR1 MNHEY and CDR2 SVGAGI. The CDR3 reads CASGVGHSYEQYV. CDR3 DNA: TGTGCCAGCGGAGTGGGTCACTCCTACGAGCAGTACGTC.